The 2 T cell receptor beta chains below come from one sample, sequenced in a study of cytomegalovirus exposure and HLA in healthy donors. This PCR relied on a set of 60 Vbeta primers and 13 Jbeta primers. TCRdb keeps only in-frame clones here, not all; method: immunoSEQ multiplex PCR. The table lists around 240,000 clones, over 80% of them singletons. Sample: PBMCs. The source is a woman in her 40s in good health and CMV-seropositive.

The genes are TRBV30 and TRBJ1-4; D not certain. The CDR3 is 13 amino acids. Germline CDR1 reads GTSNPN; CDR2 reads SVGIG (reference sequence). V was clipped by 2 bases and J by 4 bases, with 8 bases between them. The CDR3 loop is CAWSSGVNEKLFF. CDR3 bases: TGTGCCTGGAGTTCCGGAGTTAATGAAAAACTGTTTTTT.

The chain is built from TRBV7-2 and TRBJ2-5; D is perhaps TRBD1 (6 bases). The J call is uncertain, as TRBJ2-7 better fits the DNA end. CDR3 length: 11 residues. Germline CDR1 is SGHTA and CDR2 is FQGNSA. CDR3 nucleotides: TGTGCCAGCAGCGCAGGGGACGAGCAGTACTTC. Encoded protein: CASSAGDEQYF.